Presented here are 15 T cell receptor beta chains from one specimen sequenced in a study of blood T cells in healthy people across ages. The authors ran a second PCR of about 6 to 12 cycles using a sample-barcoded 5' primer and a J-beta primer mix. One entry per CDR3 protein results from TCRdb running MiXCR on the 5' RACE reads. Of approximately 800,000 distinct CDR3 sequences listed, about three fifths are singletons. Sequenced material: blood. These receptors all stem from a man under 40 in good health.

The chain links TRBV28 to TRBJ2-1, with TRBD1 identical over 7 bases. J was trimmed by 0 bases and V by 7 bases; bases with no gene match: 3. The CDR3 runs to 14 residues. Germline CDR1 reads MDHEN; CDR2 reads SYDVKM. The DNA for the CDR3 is TGTGCCAGCACGGACAGGAGCTCCTACAATGAGCAGTTCTTC. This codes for CASTDRSSYNEQFF.

CDR3 nucleotide sequence: TGCGCCAGCAGCCAAGATATAGCTAGCGGGACCCTTCAGTTCTTC. Translating it yields CASSQDIASGTLQFF. The chain combines TRBV4-3 with TRBJ2-1, with 9 bases that match TRBD2. From germline, CDR1 is LGHNA and CDR2 YSLEER. With V trimmed by 0 bases and J by 13 bases, 10 bases remained unmatched. CDR3 size: 15 residues.

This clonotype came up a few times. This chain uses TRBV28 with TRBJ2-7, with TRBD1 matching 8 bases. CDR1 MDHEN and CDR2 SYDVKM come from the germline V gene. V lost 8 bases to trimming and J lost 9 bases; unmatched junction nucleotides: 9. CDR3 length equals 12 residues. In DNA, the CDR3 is TGTGCCAGCCGGAGACAGGGGTTTCGGCAGTACTTC. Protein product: CASRRQGFRQYF.

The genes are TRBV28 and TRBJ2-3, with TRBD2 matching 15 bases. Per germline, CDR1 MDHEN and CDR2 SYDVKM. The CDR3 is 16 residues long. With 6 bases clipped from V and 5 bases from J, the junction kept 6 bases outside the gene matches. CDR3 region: CASSSGLAGGRDTQYF. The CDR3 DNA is TGTGCCAGCAGCAGCGGACTAGCGGGGGGGCGAGATACGCAGTATTTT.

CDR3 in amino acids: CASRLTNTEAFF. As DNA, the CDR3 is TGTGCCAGCAGACTAACGAACACTGAAGCTTTCTTT. The rearrangement joins TRBV28 to TRBJ1-1; unclear D gene. Germline assignment: CDR1 MDHEN and CDR2 SYDVKM. The CDR3 is 12 residues long. V lost 6 bases and J 1 base, leaving 6 bases between the germline ends.

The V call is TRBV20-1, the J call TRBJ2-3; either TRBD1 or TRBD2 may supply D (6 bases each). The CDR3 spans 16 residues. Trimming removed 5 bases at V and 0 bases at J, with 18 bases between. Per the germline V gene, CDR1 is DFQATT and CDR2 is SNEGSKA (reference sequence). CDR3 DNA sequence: TGCAGTGCTGGGGGGCGAGCGGAAACAAGCACAGATACGCAGTATTTT. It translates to CSAGGRAETSTDTQYF.

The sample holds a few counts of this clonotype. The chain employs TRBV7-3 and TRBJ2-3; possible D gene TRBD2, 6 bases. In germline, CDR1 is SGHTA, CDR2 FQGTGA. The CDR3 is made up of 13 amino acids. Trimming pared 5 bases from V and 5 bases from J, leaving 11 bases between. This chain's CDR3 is CASSPYSGDTQYF. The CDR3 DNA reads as TGTGCCAGCAGCCCTTATAGCGGAGATACGCAGTATTTT.

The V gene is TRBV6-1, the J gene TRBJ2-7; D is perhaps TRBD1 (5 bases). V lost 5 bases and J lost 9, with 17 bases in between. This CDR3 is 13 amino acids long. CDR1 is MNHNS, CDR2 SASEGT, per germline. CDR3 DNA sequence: TGTGCCAGCAGTTCCTGGAACAGGCTTTTGCAGTACTTC. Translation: CASSSWNRLLQYF.

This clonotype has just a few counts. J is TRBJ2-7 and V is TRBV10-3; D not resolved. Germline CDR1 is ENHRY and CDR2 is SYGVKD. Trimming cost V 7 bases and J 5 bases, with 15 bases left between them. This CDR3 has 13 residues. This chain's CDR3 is CAITPAKGNEQYF. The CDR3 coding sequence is TGTGCCATCACACCCGCGAAGGGAAACGAGCAGTACTTC.

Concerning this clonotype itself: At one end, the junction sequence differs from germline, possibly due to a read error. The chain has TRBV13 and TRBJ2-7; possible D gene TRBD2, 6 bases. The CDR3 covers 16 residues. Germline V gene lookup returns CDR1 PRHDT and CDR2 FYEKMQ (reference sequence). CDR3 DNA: TGTGCCAGCGGCTTCCCCAGCGGGCCGAGTACCTACGAGCAGTACTTC. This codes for CASGFPSGPSTYEQYF. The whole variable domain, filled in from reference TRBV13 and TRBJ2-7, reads AAGVIQSPRHLIKEKRETATLKCYPIPRHDTVYWYQQGPGQDPQFLISFYEKMQSDKGSIPDRFSAQQFSDYHSELNMSSLELGDSALYFCASGFPSGPSTYEQYFGPGTRLTVT.

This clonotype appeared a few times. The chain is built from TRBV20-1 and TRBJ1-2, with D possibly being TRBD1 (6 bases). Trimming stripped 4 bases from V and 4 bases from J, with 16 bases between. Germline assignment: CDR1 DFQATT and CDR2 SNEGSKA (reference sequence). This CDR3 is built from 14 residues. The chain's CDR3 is CSANFRTDSYGYTF. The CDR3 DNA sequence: TGCAGTGCTAATTTTCGGACAGATTCCTATGGCTACACCTTC.

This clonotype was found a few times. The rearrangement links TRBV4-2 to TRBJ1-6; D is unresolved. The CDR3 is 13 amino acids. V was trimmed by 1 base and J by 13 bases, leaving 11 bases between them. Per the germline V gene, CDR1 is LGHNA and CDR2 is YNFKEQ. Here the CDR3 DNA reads TGTGCCAGCAGCCAAGGGACCGGAGGGCCCCTCCACTTT. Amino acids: CASSQGTGGPLHF.

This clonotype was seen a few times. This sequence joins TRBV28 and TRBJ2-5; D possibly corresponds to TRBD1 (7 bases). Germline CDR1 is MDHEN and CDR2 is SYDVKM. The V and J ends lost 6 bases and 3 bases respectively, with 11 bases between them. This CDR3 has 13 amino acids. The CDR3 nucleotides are TGTGCCAGCAGGGAGGGACAGAAAGAGACCCAGTACTTC. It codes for CASREGQKETQYF.

The CDR3, as DNA: TGTGCCATCAGTGGAACCAGGGGTTTGGACGAGCAGTACTTC. This gives the protein CAISGTRGLDEQYF. V and J are TRBV10-3 and TRBJ2-7; TRBD1 might be the D (6 bases). Trimming shortened V by 4 bases and J by 5 bases, and 15 bases separated the two germline ends. Germline V gene data show CDR1 as ENHRY and CDR2 as SYGVKD. This CDR3 has 14 residues.

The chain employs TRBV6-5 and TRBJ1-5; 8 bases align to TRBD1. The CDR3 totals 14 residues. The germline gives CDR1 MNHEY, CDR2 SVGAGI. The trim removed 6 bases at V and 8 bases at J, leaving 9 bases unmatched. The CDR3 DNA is TGTGCCAGCAGCCGTGACAGGGGAATTAAGCCCCAGCATTTT. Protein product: CASSRDRGIKPQHF.